The subject of this entry is one T cell receptor (beta chain). The antigen is unknown. The repertoire was sequenced with immunoSEQ multiplex PCR; TCRdb's copy has only in-frame clones and lacks some. The table has tens of thousands of clones, approximately 93% seen once; the top ten hold roughly 2.1%. This entry comes from a study of cytomegalovirus exposure and HLA in healthy donors. The germline CDR1 and CDR2 sequences are SEHNR and FQNEAQ (reference sequence). The CDR3 loop spans 13 amino acids. V was cut by 2 bases and J by 4 bases, with 7 bases left in between. Study-wide findings and caveats: A list of around 150 TCR beta chains associated with cytomegalovirus was given.

Input material: PBMCs. This clonotype was sampled from a woman under 30 in good health and CMV-seronegative. The V gene is TRBV7-9, the J gene TRBJ2-3, with a tentative D call TRBD1 (6 bases). The CDR3: CASSLPGADTQYF. The CDR3 coding sequence is TGTGCCAGCAGCTTACCAGGGGCAGATACGCAGTATTTT.